This TCR beta chain was sequenced for a study of blood T cell repertoires in COVID-19. Residents of over 20 US areas, aged about 18 to 95 years, made up the participants. Symptom resolution, clearance, or two negative PCRs marked donors in Cohort 3 as recovered. Germline lookup yields CDR1 KGHDR and CDR2 SFDVKD. Germline trimming cut 3 bases from V and 5 bases from J; bases unmatched to any gene: 12. The CDR3 sequence is 17 residues long. Only in-frame clones appear in the TCRdb table, and some are missing; sequencing was by immunoSEQ multiplex PCR. The data contain 490,000 or so clones, about 88% of them singletons.

This receptor was identified in a woman aged 55-70 years who had recovered from COVID-19. The gene calls are TRBV24-1 and TRBJ2-5, with 9 bases matching TRBD1. The specimen was PBMCs or T cells enriched from blood (not recorded which). This chain's CDR3 is CATSDAPNRGRRETQYF. DNA of the CDR3: TGTGCCACCAGTGATGCCCCGAACAGGGGGCGAAGGGAGACCCAGTACTTC.